This passage covers 10 T cell receptor beta chains from one sample sequenced in a study of blood T cell repertoires in COVID-19. Clones were sequenced by immunoSEQ multiplex PCR, and TCRdb holds only the in-frame ones, with some missing. This sample has approximately 290,000 clones, with approximately 91% found just once. Sequenced sample: peripheral blood. Source of these receptors: a woman aged 60 to 75 with acute or convalescent COVID-19.

The chain employs TRBV2 and TRBJ2-5; 7 bases map to TRBD2. With V trimmed by 4 bases and J by 4 bases, 6 bases remained unmatched. The CDR3 sequence is 14 residues long. Germline V lookup: CDR1 SNHLY, CDR2 FYNNEI. CDR3 in amino acids: CASSVGGWAETQYF. In DNA form, the CDR3 reads TGTGCCAGCAGTGTCGGGGGGTGGGCAGAGACCCAGTACTTC.

The chain couples TRBV4-2 to TRBJ2-7; 7 bases agree with TRBD2. The CDR3 extends over 18 amino acids. V was pared by 0 bases and J by 2 bases, with 13 bases of the junction left unmatched. Germline V gene lookup returns CDR1 LGHNA and CDR2 YNFKEQ. The CDR3 loop is CASSQERLAETSPYEQYF. DNA of the CDR3: TGTGCCAGCAGCCAAGAGCGGCTAGCGGAAACTAGCCCCTACGAGCAGTACTTC.

This chain links TRBV28 with TRBJ1-5; 8 bases fit TRBD1. Germline lookup yields CDR1 MDHEN and CDR2 SYDVKM. V dropped 2 bases and J dropped 5; count of bases not matched to a gene: 5. The CDR3 totals 15 residues. CDR3 in DNA: TGTGCCAGCAGTTTAATGGACAGGGACTATCAGCCCCAGCATTTT. It is translated as CASSLMDRDYQPQHF.

The chain uses TRBV19 and TRBJ2-2, with 7 bases identical to TRBD1. The CDR3 covers 13 residues. V was clipped by 6 bases and J by 4 bases; unmatched bases: 2. CDR1 is LNHDA, CDR2 SQIVND, per germline (reference sequence). The CDR3 is CASRTGFTGELFF. CDR3 bases: TGTGCCAGTAGGACAGGGTTCACCGGGGAGCTGTTTTTT.

The chain is built from TRBV7-9 and TRBJ1-3, with TRBD1 matching over 9 bases. CDR3 length: 17 residues. V lost 6 bases, J lost 0 bases, and 9 bases stayed unmatched. Germline lookup yields CDR1 SEHNR and CDR2 FQNEAQ (reference sequence). CDR3 sequence: CASRPYRGPRSGNTIYF. The CDR3 DNA reads as TGTGCCAGCAGACCCTACAGGGGGCCGCGCTCTGGAAACACCATATATTTT.

The chain joins TRBV27 to TRBJ1-6; 9 bases are a match to TRBD1. V lost 3 bases, J lost 0 bases, and 3 bases stayed unmatched. The CDR3 sequence is 17 residues long. Germline V gene lookup returns CDR1 MNHEY and CDR2 SMNVEV (reference sequence). CDR3 residues: CASSFDRGSSYNSPLHF. Written as DNA, the CDR3 is TGTGCCAGCAGTTTCGACAGGGGGAGCTCCTATAATTCACCCCTCCACTTT.

This rearrangement joins TRBV28 to TRBJ1-6; perhaps TRBD1 as D (5 bases). The CDR3 has 14 amino acids. Germline assignment: CDR1 MDHEN and CDR2 SYDVKM. V shed 5 bases and J shed 13 bases, with 18 bases lying between them. The CDR3: CASSETAEVLPLHF. CDR3 sequence (DNA): TGTGCCAGCAGTGAGACAGCCGAAGTTCTCCCCCTCCACTTT.

At least ten counts were recorded for this clone. V is TRBV6-2 or TRBV6-3 and J is TRBJ1-2; maybe TRBD1 (6 bases). The CDR3 covers 14 residues. Germline-derived CDR1 and CDR2 are MNHEY and SVGEGT. V shed 5 bases and J shed 1 base, with 11 bases lying between them. DNA of the CDR3: TGTGCCAGCAGTCTCCAGGGGCTTAACTATGGCTACACCTTC. Translating it yields CASSLQGLNYGYTF.

V usage is TRBV7-3 and J usage is TRBJ1-1; 7 nucleotides line up with TRBD1. The V and J ends lost 3 bases and 4 bases, in that order; junction bases with no gene match: 8. The CDR3 covers 15 residues. CDR1 SGHTA and CDR2 FQGTGA come from the germline V gene. The CDR3 DNA reads TGTGCCAGCAGCTTTTCACAGGGGTCTTTCACTGAAGCTTTCTTT. The encoded protein is CASSFSQGSFTEAFF. Full variable domain (rest looked up from reference TRBV7-3 and TRBJ1-1): GAGVSQTPSNKVTEKGKYVELRCDPISGHTALYWYRQSLGQGPEFLIYFQGTGAADDSGLPNDRFFAVRPEGSVSTLKIQRTERGDSAVYLCASSFSQGSFTEAFFGQGTRLTVV.

The chain carries TRBV7-9 and TRBJ1-5; 7 bases align to TRBD1. V was clipped by 5 bases and J by 3 bases; unmatched bases: 4. The CDR3 is 14 residues long. The germline V gene has CDR1 SEHNR and CDR2 FQNEAQ (reference sequence). CDR3 bases: TGTGCCAGCAGCCTAGGGACAGTCAATCAGCCCCAGCATTTT. Translated: CASSLGTVNQPQHF. Filled out from reference TRBV7-9 and TRBJ1-5, the complete variable domain reads DTGVSQNPRHKITKRGQNVTFRCDPISEHNRLYWYRQTLGQGPEFLTYFQNEAQLEKSRLLSDRFSAERPKGSFSTLEIQRTEQGDSAMYLCASSLGTVNQPQHFGDGTRLSIL.